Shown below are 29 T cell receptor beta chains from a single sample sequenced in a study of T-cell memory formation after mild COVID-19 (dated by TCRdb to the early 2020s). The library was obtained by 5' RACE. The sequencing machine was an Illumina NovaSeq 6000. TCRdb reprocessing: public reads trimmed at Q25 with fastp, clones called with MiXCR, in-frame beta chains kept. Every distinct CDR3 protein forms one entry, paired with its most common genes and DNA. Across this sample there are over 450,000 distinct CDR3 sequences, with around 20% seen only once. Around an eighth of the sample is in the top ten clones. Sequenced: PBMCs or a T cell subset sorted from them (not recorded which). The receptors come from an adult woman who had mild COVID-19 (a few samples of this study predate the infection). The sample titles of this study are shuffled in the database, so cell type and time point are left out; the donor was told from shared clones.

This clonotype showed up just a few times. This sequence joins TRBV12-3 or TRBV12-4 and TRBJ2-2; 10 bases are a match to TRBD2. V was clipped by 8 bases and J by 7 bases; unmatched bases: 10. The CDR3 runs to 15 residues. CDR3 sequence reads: CASGSTGLAIGELFF. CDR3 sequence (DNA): TGTGCCAGCGGCTCGACGGGACTAGCGATCGGGGAGCTGTTTTTT.

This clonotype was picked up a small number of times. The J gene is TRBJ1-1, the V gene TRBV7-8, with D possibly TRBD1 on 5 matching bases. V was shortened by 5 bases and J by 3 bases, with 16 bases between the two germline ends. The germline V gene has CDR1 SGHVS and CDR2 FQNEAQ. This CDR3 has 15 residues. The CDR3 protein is CASSDSGLLHTEAFF. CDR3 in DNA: TGTGCCAGCAGCGACTCGGGACTGCTTCACACTGAAGCTTTCTTT.

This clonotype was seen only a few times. The CDR3 is CSTSERGASTDTQYF. CDR3 DNA: TGCAGCACCTCGGAGCGGGGGGCTAGCACAGATACGCAGTATTTT. The V and J genes are TRBV29-1 and TRBJ2-3; 9 nucleotides line up with TRBD2. This CDR3 has 15 amino acids. CDR1 and CDR2 from the germline V gene are SQVTM and ANQGSEA. Losses at the gene ends were 8 bases for V and 0 bases for J; bases not matched to a gene: 9.

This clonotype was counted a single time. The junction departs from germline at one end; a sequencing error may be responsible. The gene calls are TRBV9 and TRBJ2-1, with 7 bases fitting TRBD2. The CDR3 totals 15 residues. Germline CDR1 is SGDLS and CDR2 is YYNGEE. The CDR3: CDSSVAAGIYNEQFF. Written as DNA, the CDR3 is TGTGACAGCAGCGTAGCAGCGGGAATCTACAATGAGCAGTTCTTC.

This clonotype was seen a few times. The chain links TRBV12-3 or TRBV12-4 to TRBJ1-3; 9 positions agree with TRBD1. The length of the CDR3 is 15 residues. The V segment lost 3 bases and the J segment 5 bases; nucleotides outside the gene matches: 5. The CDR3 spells CASSFTGQGRNTIYF. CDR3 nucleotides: TGTGCCAGCAGTTTCACGGGACAGGGCCGAAACACCATATATTTT.

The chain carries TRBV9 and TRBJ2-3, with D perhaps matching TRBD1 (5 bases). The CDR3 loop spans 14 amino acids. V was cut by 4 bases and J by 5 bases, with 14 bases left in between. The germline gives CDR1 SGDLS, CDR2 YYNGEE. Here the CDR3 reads CASSYDPGQDTQYF. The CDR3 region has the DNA TGTGCCAGCAGCTACGACCCAGGGCAAGATACGCAGTATTTT.

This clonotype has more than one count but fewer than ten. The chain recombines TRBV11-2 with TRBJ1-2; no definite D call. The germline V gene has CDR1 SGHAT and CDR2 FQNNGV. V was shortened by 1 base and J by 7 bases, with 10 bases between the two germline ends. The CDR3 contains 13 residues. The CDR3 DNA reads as TGTGCCAGCAGCTTAGGTGGACGGACTGGCTACACCTTC. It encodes CASSLGGRTGYTF. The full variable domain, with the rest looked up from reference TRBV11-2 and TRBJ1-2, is EAGVAQSPRYKIIEKRQSVAFWCNPISGHATLYWYQQILGQGPKLLIQFQNNGVVDDSQLPKDRFSAERLKGVDSTLKIQPAKLEDSAVYLCASSLGGRTGYTFGSGTRLTVV.

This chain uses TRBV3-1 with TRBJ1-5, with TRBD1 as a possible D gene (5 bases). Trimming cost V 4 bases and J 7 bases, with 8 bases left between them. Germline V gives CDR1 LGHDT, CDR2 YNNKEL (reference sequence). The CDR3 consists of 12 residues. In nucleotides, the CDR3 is TGTGCCAGCAGCCCGCAGGGACAGCCCCAGCATTTT. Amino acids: CASSPQGQPQHF.

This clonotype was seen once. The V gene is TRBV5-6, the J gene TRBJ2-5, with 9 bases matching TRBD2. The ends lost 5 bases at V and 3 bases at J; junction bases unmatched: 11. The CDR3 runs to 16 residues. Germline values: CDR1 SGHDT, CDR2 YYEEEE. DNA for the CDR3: TGTGCCAGCAGTTCTCCGACTAAGCGGGAGGAAGAGACCCAGTACTTC. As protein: CASSSPTKREEETQYF.

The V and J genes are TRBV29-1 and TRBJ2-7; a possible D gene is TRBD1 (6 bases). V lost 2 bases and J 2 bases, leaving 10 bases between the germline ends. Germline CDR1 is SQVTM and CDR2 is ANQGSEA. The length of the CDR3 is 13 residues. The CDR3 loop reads CSVESRDTYEQYF. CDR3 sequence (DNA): TGCAGCGTTGAATCACGGGACACCTACGAGCAGTACTTC.

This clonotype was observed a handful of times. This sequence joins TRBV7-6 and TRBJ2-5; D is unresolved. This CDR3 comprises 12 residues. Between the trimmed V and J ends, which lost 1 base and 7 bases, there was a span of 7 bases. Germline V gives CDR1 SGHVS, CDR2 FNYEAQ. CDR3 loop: CASSLEIGTQYF. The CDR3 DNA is TGTGCCAGCAGCTTAGAGATTGGGACCCAGTACTTC.

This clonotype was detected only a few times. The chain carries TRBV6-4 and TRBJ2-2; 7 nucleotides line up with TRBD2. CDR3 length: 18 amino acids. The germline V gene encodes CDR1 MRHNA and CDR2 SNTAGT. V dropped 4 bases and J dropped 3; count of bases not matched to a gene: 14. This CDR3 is CASSAVVPSGGYTGELFF. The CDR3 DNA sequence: TGTGCCAGCAGTGCTGTTGTGCCTAGCGGTGGCTACACCGGGGAGCTGTTTTTT.

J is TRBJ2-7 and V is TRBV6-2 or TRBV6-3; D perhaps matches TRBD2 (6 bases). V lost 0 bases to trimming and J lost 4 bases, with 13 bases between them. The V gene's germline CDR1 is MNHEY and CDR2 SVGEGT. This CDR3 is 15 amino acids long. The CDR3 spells CASSYSRLESYEQYF. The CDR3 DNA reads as TGTGCCAGCAGTTACTCGCGACTAGAGTCTTACGAGCAGTACTTC.

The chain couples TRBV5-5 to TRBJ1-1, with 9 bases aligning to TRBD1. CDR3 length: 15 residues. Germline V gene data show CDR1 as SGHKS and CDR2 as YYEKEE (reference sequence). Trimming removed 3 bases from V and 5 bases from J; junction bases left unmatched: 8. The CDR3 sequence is CASSWTDRGGTEAFF. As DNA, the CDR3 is TGTGCCAGCAGCTGGACGGACAGGGGTGGGACTGAAGCTTTCTTT. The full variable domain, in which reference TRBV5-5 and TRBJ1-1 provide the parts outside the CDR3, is DAGVTQSPTHLIKTRGQQVTLRCSPISGHKSVSWYQQVLGQGPQFIFQYYEKEERGRGNFPDRFSARQFPNYSSELNVNALLLGDSALYLCASSWTDRGGTEAFFGQGTRLTVV.

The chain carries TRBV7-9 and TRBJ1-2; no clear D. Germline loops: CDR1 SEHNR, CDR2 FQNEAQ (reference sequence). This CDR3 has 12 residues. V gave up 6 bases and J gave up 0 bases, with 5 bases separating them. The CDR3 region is CASSGANYGYTF. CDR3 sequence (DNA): TGTGCCAGCAGTGGAGCTAACTATGGCTACACCTTC.

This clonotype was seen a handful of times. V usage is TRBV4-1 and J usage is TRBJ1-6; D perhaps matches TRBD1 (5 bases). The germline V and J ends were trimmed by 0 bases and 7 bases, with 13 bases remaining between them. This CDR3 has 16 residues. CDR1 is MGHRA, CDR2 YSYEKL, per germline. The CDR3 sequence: CASSQEPRGGNSPLHF. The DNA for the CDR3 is TGCGCCAGCAGCCAAGAGCCTCGGGGGGGAAATTCACCCCTCCACTTT.

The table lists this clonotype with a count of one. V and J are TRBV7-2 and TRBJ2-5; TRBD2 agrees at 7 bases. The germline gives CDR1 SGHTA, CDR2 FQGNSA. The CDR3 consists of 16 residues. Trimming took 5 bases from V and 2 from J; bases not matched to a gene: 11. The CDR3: CASSISPPGLQETQYF. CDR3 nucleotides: TGTGCCAGCAGCATTAGTCCCCCGGGACTACAAGAGACCCAGTACTTC.

CDR3 sequence reads: CASNLRTGAHEQYF. The CDR3 bases are TGCGCCAGCAACCTAAGAACGGGGGCCCACGAGCAGTACTTC. The V call is TRBV4-1, the J call TRBJ2-7, with D possibly being TRBD1 or TRBD2 (6 bases each). The CDR3 has 14 residues. V was shortened by 7 bases and J by 5 bases, with 18 bases between the two germline ends. Germline V gives CDR1 MGHRA, CDR2 YSYEKL.

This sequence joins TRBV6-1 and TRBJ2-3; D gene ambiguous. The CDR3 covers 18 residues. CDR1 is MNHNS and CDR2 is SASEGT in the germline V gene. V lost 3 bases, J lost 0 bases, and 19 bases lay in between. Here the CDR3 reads CASSDAELGTSSTDTQYF. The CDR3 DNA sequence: TGTGCCAGCAGTGATGCGGAGTTAGGCACCTCTAGCACAGATACGCAGTATTTT.

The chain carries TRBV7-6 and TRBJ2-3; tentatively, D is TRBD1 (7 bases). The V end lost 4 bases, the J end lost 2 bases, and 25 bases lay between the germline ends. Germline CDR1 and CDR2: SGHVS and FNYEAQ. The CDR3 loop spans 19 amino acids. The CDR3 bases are TGTGCCAGCAGCTCCCCCAGGGGGGCTAGTCGGGCGATCACAGATACGCAGTATTTT. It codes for CASSSPRGASRAITDTQYF.

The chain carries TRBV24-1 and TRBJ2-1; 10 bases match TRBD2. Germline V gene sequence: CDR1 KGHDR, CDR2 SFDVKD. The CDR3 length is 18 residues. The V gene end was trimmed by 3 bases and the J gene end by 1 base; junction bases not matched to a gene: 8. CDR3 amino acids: CATSDDIAGGRSYNEQFF. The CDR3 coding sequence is TGTGCCACCAGTGATGACATAGCGGGGGGTAGGTCCTACAATGAGCAGTTCTTC.

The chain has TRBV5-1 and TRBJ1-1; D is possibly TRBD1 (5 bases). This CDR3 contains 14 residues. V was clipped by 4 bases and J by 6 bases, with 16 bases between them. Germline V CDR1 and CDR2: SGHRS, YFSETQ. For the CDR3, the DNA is TGCGCCAGCAGCCTCAGGGATCCAAGTTCTGAAGCTTTCTTT. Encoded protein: CASSLRDPSSEAFF.

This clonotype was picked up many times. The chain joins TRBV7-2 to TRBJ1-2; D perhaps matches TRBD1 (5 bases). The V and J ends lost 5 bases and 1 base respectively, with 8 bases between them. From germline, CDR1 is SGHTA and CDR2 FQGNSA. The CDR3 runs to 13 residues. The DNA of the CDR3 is TGTGCCAGCAGCCCAGGGTTTAACTATGGCTACACCTTC. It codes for CASSPGFNYGYTF. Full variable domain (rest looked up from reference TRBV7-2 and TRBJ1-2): GAGVSQSPSNKVTEKGKDVELRCDPISGHTALYWYRQSLGQGLEFLIYFQGNSAPDKSGLPSDRFSAERTGGSVSTLTIQRTQQEDSAVYLCASSPGFNYGYTFGSGTRLTVV.

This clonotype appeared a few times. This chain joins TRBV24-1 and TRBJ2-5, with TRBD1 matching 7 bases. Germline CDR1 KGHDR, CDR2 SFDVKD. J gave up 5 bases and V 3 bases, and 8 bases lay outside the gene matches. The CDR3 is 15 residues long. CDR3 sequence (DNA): TGTGCCACCAGTGATCCCACGACAGGGTCCGAGACCCAGTACTTC. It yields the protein CATSDPTTGSETQYF.

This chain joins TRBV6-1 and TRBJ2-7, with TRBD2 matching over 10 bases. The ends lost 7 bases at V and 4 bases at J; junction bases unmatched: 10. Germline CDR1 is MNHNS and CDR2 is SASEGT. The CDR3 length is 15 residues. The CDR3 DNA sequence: TGTGCCAGCATTGTAGAAAGCGGGGGGGCATACGAGCAGTACTTC. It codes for CASIVESGGAYEQYF.

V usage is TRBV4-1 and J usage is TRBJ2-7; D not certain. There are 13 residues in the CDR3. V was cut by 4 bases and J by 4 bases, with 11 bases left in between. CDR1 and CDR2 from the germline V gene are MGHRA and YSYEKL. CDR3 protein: CASSPQTEYEQYF. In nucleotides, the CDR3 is TGCGCCAGCAGCCCACAAACCGAGTACGAGCAGTACTTC.

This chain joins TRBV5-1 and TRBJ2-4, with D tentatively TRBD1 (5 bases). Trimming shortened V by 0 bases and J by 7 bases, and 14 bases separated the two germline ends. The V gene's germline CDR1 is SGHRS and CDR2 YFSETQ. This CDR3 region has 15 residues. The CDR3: CASSLEPTDTNIQYF. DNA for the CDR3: TGCGCCAGCAGCTTGGAGCCGACGGACACGAACATTCAGTACTTC.

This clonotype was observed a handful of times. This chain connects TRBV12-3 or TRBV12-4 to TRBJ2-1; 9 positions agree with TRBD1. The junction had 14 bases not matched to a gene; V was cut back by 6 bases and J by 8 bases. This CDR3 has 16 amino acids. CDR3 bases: TGTGCCAGCAGCCACACGGCACAGGGGGCGCGGTATGAGCAGTTCTTC. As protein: CASSHTAQGARYEQFF.

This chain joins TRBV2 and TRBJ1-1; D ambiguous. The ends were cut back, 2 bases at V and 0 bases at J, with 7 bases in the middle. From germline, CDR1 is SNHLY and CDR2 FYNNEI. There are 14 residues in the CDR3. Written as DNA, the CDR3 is TGTGCCAGCAGTGAACAGCCGTTGAACACTGAAGCTTTCTTT. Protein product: CASSEQPLNTEAFF.